This TCR beta chain stems from a study of vaccination effects on CD4 cells after COVID-19. In the study overall: The study sampled a couple of convalescent patients 16 days and one week before vaccination. The study's findings and limits: The study dataset contains few convalescent patients and includes no early post-infection timepoints.

Viral peptide pool expansion of antigen-specific CD4+ T cells preceded sequencing in the ViraFEST assay. A roughly ten-day culture period preceded the isolation of CD4+ T cells. The person had PCR-confirmed SARS-CoV-2 infection between March and December 2020. This clone occurred a few times. Its cognate antigen is unknown. Some clones are missing from TCRdb's copy, which holds only in-frame ones; the method was immunoSEQ multiplex PCR. Counted here are tens of thousands of clones, about two thirds occurring once; the ten biggest clones make up 17%. Germline lookup yields CDR1 SEHNR and CDR2 FQNEAQ (reference sequence). CDR3 size: 16 residues. The V gene end was trimmed by 5 bases and the J gene end by 3 bases; junction bases not matched to a gene: 10.

This clonotype was obtained from a human donor who had a prior SARS-CoV-2 infection. The chain uses TRBV7-9 and TRBJ1-3; 7 bases are a match to TRBD1. Here the sequenced sample was CD4+ T cells from PBMCs cultured with HCoV-NL63 spike peptides, taken before COVID-19 vaccination. The CDR3 DNA reads TGTGCCAGCAGCCCCGACGGGACAGCCATTGGAAACACCATATATTTT. Protein product: CASSPDGTAIGNTIYF.